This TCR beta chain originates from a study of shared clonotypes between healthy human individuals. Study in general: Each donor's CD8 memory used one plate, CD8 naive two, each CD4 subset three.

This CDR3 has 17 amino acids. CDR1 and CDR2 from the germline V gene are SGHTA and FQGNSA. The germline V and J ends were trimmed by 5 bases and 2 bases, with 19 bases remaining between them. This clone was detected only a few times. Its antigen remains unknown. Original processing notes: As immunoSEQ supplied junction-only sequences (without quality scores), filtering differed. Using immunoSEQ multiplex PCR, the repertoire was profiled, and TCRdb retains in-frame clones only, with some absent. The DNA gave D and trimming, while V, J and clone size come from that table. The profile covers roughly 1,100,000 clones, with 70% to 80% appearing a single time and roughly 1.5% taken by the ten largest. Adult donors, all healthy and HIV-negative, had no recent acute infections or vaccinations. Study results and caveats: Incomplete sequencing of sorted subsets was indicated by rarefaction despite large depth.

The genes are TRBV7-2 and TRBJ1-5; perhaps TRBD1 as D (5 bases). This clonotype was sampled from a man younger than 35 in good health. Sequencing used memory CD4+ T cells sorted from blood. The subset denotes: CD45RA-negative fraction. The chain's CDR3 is CASSPGMRGAGNQPQHF. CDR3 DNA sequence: TGTGCCAGCAGCCCAGGGATGCGGGGCGCGGGCAATCAGCCCCAGCATTTT.